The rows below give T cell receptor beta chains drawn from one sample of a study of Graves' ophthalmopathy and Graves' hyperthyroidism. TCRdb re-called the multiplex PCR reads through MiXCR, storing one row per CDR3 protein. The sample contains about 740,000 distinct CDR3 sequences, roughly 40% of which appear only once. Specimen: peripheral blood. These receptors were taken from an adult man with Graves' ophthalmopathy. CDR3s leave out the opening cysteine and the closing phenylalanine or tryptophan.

CDR3aa: AGSEPGRSNTEAF
j_gene: TRBJ1-1
v_gene: TRBV10-2

CDR3aa: ATSRDRLDQETQY
j_gene: TRBJ2-5
v_gene: TRBV15

CDR3aa: ASSLFGGIDTYEQY
j_gene: TRBJ2-7
v_gene: TRBV7-2

CDR3aa: ATSGPGTRDQPQH
j_gene: TRBJ1-5
v_gene: TRBV24-1

CDR3aa: SATSNTEAF
j_gene: TRBJ1-1
v_gene: TRBV29-1

CDR3aa: ASRRLRETQY
j_gene: TRBJ2-5
v_gene: TRBV11-2

CDR3aa: AISSAQGLYKQY
j_gene: TRBJ2-7
v_gene: TRBV10-3

CDR3aa: ASSQVVGTGVVHEQY
j_gene: TRBJ2-7
v_gene: TRBV7-9

CDR3aa: ASSQGTAFNYGYT
j_gene: TRBJ1-2
v_gene: TRBV7-9

CDR3aa: ASSSQGRDTGELF
j_gene: TRBJ2-2
v_gene: TRBV7-9

CDR3aa: ATSDFPSNQPQH
j_gene: TRBJ1-5
v_gene: TRBV24-1

CDR3aa: ASSRSIQETQY
j_gene: TRBJ2-5
v_gene: TRBV7-3

CDR3aa: ASREVAGGYT
j_gene: TRBJ1-2
v_gene: TRBV25-1

CDR3aa: SAPSYEQY
j_gene: TRBJ2-7
v_gene: TRBV20-1

CDR3aa: SANHRGSGQPQH
j_gene: TRBJ1-5
v_gene: TRBV20-1

CDR3aa: ASSYTTDRVQETQY
j_gene: TRBJ2-5
v_gene: TRBV12-3/TRBV12-4